This entry is about one TCR beta chain. This record comes from a study of blood T cell repertoires in COVID-19. There are 15 residues in the CDR3. Trimming shortened V by 6 bases and J by 4 bases, and 15 bases separated the two germline ends. Germline assignment: CDR1 LNHDA and CDR2 SQIVND (reference sequence). Authors' methods: Nucleated cell counts were estimated from reference gene primer amplification. Measured with immunoSEQ multiplex PCR; TCRdb has only the in-frame clones, and not every one. The DNA gave D and trimming, while V, J and clone size come from that table. The profile shows about 300,000 clones, 65% to 90% of them singletons.

The chain couples TRBV19 to TRBJ2-2; D gene ambiguous. The sequence was obtained from a human donor in a cohort sampled during active COVID-19. The sample consisted of peripheral blood. The CDR3 DNA sequence: TGTGCCAGTAGCTCCTCAAACAGTATCACCGGGGAGCTGTTTTTT. It encodes CASSSSNSITGELFF.